These T cell receptor beta chains were read from a single sample in a study of early T cells in non-severe SARS-CoV-2 infection. One entry per CDR3 protein results from TCRdb running MiXCR on the 5' RACE reads. This table has tens of thousands of distinct CDR3 sequences, 3.5% to 5.5% appearing once. The material was whole blood, obtained at baseline. These receptors were taken from an adult who was a healthcare worker with PCR-confirmed SARS-CoV-2 infection or an uninfected control (not recorded which). CDR3s include the opening cysteine and the closing phenylalanine or tryptophan. The D gene is left open where the match is weak. Size is stated for part of the rows, as once, few or many counts, or as a class when the clone is expanded.

j_call v_call d_call clone_size cdr3_aa
TRBJ2-1 TRBV4-3 TRBD2 - CASSLTSGRSNEQFF
TRBJ1-2 TRBV20-1 TRBD1 many CSAAALGQVYGYTF
TRBJ2-7 TRBV4-2 - many CASSRQGNYEQYF
TRBJ2-4 TRBV20-1 - - CSAKTDLGAKNIQYF
TRBJ2-3 TRBV7-3 - many CASSLDRTHGTQYF
TRBJ1-2 TRBV29-1 - many CSVNGEVNYGYTF
TRBJ2-5 TRBV19 TRBD1 many CASSTSTGSQEETQYF
TRBJ1-5 TRBV5-6 - many CASSLIRLLQPQHF
TRBJ2-7 TRBV18 - many CASSPLARQGSSYEQYF
TRBJ2-7 TRBV18 - many CASSPQGAYEQYF
TRBJ1-3 TRBV7-9 - many CASSLAGQYSGNTIYF
TRBJ2-7 TRBV7-2 - many CASSPHFSKHYEQYF
TRBJ2-5 TRBV18 TRBD1 few CASSRPTGGGETQYF
TRBJ1-1 TRBV7-8 - - CASSFGELNTEAFF
TRBJ2-3 TRBV9 - many CASSPAGRVSSTDTQYF
TRBJ2-5 TRBV5-6 - many CASSLNVGQETQYF
TRBJ2-7 TRBV7-8 - many CASSFGDGVGEQYF
TRBJ2-1 TRBV6-5 TRBD2 many CASSKPSGRFLSSYNEQFF
TRBJ1-1 TRBV29-1 TRBD1 many CSVAQGAGAEAFF
TRBJ2-5 TRBV13 TRBD1 medium-sized CASSLRRGQQETQYF
TRBJ2-5 TRBV6-1 TRBD2 - CASSEVGGGYRAQYF
TRBJ2-2 TRBV20-1 - many CSAARPTGELFF
TRBJ2-3 TRBV12-3/TRBV12-4 TRBD2 many CASNQRGGRATDTQYF
TRBJ2-2 TRBV24-1 - - CATSDYGETGELFF
TRBJ1-1 TRBV20-1 - many CSARDEKVAAAFF
TRBJ2-3 TRBV24-1 - many CATSDSQLLDTQYF
TRBJ1-2 TRBV10-3 - many CATIGQQHYGYTF
TRBJ2-7 TRBV4-3 - many CASSQDPRQVTYEQYF
TRBJ2-7 TRBV7-2 - many CASSLSRMAYEQYF
TRBJ2-5 TRBV5-8 - many CASSLIETQYF
TRBJ1-5 TRBV28 TRBD1 medium-sized CASSLRGRGNQPQHF
TRBJ1-1 TRBV10-1 - many CASSESPGILTGLRNTEAFF
TRBJ2-5 TRBV7-6 TRBD1 - CASSLGSKPGQGETQYF
TRBJ1-2 TRBV7-9 - many CASSLVTRGKHGYTF
TRBJ2-5 TRBV11-2 - many CASSRPSDKKQETQYF
TRBJ1-4 TRBV7-9 - many CASSLETGRAGKLFF
TRBJ2-2 TRBV18 - many CASSPYHQASTGELFF
TRBJ2-1 TRBV7-9 TRBD2 many CASSSPLRLAGEEQFF
TRBJ2-7 TRBV7-9 - few CASSLDIYEQYF